This T cell receptor (beta chain) was captured by sequencing in a study of neoadjuvant anti-PD-1 for oral cavity cancer. Blood cells were analyzed directly, without culture or expansion. Trimming took 0 bases from V and 3 from J, leaving 9 bases between them. In germline, CDR1 is SGHKS, CDR2 YYEKEE (reference sequence). CDR3 length equals 15 residues. Using immunoSEQ multiplex PCR, the repertoire was profiled, and TCRdb retains in-frame clones only, with some absent. This sample carries about 6,900 clones, just under 75% of them seen once, and the ten largest clones take less than 3.5%. The receptor comes from a person aged 35-79 years with oral cavity squamous cell carcinoma. The chain joins TRBV5-5 to TRBJ2-2; TRBD2 might be the D (5 bases). Sequencing used PBMCs, obtained before nivolumab (anti-PD-1) treatment. CDR3 protein: CASSLEDSYTGELFF. Here the CDR3 DNA reads TGTGCCAGCAGCTTGGAGGACTCGTACACCGGGGAGCTGTTTTTT.